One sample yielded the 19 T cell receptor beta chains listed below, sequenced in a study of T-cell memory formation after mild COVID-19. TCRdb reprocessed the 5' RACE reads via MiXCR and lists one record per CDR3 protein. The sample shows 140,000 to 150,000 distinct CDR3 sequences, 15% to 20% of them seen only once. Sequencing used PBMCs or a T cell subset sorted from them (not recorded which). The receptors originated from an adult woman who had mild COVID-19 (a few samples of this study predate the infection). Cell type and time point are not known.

The CDR3 region is CASRWTADWQDTQYF. The DNA of the CDR3 is TGTGCCAGCAGATGGACCGCAGATTGGCAAGATACGCAGTATTTT. This rearrangement joins TRBV5-6 to TRBJ2-3; D unresolved. The V gene lost 5 bases and the J gene lost 5 bases, with 18 bases spanning the gap. The CDR3 loop spans 15 amino acids. Germline CDR1 SGHDT, CDR2 YYEEEE. Drawing the rest from reference TRBV5-6 and TRBJ2-3, the complete variable domain is DAGVTQSPTHLIKTRGQQVTLRCSPKSGHDTVSWYQQALGQGPQFIFQYYEEEERQRGNFPDRFSGHQFPNYSSELNVNALLLGDSALYLCASRWTADWQDTQYFGPGTRLTVL.

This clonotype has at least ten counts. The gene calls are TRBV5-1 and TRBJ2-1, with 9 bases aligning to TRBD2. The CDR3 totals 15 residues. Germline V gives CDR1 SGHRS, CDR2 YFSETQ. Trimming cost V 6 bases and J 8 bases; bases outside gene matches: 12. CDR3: CASKGSGGRADEQFF. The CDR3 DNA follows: TGCGCCAGCAAAGGGTCAGGCGGGAGGGCCGATGAGCAGTTCTTC.

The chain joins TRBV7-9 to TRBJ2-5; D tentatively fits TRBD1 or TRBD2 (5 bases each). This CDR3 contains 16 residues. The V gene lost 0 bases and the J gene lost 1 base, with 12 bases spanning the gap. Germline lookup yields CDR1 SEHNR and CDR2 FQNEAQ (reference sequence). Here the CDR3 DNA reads TGTGCCAGCAGCTTAGCACACGGGACCTCCCAAGAGACCCAGTACTTC. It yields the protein CASSLAHGTSQETQYF.

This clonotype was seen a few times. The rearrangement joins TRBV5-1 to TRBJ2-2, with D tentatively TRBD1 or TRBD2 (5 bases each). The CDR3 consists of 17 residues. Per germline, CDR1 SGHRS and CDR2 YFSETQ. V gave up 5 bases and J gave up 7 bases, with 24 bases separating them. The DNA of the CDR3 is TGCGCCAGCAGACCCCCCTCAGGTCAGGGAGTGAACGGGGAGCTGTTTTTT. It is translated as CASRPPSGQGVNGELFF. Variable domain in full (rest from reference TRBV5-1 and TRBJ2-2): KAGVTQTPRYLIKTRGQQVTLSCSPISGHRSVSWYQQTPGQGLQFLFEYFSETQRNKGNFPGRFSGRQFSNSRSEMNVSTLELGDSALYLCASRPPSGQGVNGELFFGEGSRLTVL.

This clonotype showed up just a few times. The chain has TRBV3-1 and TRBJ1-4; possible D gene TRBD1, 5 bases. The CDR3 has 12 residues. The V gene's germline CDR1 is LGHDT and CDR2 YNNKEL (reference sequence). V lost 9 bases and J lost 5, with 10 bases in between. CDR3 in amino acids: CASRGRNEKLFF. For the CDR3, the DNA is TGTGCCAGTAGGGGACGGAATGAAAAACTGTTTTTT.

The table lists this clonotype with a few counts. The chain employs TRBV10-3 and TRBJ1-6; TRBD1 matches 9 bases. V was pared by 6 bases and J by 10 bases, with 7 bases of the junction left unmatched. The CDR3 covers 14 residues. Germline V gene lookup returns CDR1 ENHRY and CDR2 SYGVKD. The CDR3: CAIRPTGGRSPLHF. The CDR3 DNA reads TGTGCCATCAGACCGACAGGGGGGCGATCACCCCTCCACTTT.

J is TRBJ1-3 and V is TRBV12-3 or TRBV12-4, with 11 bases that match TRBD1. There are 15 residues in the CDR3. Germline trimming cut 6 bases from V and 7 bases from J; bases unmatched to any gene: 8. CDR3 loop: CASSPGTGGVNTIYF. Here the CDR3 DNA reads TGTGCCAGCAGCCCCGGGACAGGGGGAGTGAACACCATATATTTT.

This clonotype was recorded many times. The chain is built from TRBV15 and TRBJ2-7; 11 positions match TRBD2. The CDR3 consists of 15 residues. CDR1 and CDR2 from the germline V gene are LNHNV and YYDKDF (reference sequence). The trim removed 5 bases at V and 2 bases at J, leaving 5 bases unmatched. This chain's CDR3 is CATSPTGLAAYEQYF. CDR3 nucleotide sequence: TGTGCCACCAGCCCCACGGGACTAGCGGCCTACGAGCAGTACTTC.

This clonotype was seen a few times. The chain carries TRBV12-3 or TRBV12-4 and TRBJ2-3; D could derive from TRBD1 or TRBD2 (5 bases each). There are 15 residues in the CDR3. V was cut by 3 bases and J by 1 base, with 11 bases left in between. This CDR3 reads CASSLMGVGTDTQYF. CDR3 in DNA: TGTGCCAGCAGTTTGATGGGGGTTGGCACAGATACGCAGTATTTT.

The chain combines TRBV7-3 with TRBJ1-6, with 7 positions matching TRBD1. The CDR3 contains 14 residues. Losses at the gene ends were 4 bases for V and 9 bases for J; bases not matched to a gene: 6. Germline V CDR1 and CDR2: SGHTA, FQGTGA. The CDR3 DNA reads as TGTGCCAGCAGCTCGGGACAGATCGGTTCACCCCTCCACTTT. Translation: CASSSGQIGSPLHF.

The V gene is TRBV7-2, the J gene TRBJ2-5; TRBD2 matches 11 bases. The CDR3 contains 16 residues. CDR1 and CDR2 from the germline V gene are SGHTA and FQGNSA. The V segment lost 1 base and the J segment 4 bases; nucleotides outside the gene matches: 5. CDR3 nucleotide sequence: TGTGCCAGCAGCTTAGGGTCTCTAGCGGGGGGAGAGACCCAGTACTTC. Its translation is CASSLGSLAGGETQYF.

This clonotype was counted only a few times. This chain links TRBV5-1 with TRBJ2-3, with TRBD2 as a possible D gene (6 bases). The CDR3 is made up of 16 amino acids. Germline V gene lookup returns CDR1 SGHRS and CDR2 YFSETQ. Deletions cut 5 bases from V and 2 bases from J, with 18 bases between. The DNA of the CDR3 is TGCGCCAGCAGTTTACGAAACCTAGCGATCACAGATACGCAGTATTTT. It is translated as CASSLRNLAITDTQYF.

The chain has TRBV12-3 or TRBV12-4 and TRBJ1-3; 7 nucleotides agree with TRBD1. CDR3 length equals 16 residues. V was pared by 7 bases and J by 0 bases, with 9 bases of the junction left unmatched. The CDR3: CASNPDRVGSGNTIYF. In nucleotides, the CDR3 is TGTGCCAGCAACCCTGACAGGGTCGGCTCTGGAAACACCATATATTTT.

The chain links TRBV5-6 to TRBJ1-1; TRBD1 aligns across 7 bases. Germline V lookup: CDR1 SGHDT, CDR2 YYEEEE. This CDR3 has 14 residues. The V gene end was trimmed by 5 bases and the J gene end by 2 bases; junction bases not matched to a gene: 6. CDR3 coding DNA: TGTGCCAGCAGATCCGGGACAGCAAACACTGAAGCTTTCTTT. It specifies CASRSGTANTEAFF. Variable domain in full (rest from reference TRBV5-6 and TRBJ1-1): DAGVTQSPTHLIKTRGQQVTLRCSPKSGHDTVSWYQQALGQGPQFIFQYYEEEERQRGNFPDRFSGHQFPNYSSELNVNALLLGDSALYLCASRSGTANTEAFFGQGTRLTVV.

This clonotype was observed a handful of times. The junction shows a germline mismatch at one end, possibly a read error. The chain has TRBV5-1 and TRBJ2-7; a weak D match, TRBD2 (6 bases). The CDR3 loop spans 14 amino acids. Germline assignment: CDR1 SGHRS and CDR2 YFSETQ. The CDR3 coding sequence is TGCGCCAGCAACGACCCCAAAGGAGGGGATCTCTGGGACTTC. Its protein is CASNDPKGGDLWDF. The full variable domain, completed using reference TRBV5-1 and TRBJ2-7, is KAGVTQTPRYLIKTRGQQVTLSCSPISGHRSVSWYQQTPGQGLQFLFEYFSETQRNKGNFPGRFSGRQFSNSRSEMNVSTLELGDSALYLCASNDPKGGDLWDFGPGTRLTVT.

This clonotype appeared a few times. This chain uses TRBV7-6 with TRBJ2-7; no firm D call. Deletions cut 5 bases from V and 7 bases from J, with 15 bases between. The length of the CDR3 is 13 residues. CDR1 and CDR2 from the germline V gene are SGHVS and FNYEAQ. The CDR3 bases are TGTGCCAGCAGCGTAAACTCCCTGGGGGAGCAGTACTTC. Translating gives CASSVNSLGEQYF.

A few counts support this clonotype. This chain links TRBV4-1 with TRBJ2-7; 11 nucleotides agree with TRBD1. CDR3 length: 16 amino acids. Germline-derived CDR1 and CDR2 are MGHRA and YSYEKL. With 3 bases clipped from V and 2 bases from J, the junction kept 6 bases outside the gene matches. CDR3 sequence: CASSQGPGQGAYEQYF. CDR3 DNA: TGCGCCAGCAGCCAGGGACCGGGACAGGGGGCCTACGAGCAGTACTTC.

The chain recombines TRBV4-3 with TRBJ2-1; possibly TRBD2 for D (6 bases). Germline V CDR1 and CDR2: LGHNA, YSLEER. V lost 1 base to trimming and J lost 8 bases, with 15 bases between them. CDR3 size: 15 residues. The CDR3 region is CASSQAPTSGYEQFF. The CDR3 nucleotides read TGCGCCAGCAGCCAAGCCCCGACTAGTGGCTATGAGCAGTTCTTC.

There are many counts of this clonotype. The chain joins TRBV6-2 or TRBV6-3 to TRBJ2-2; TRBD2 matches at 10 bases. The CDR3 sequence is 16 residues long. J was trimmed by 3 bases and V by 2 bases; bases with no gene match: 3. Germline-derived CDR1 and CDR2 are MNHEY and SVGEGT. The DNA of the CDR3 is TGTGCCAGCAGTTACGGCCTAGCGGGAGACACCGGGGAGCTGTTTTTT. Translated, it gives CASSYGLAGDTGELFF.